Below, one T cell receptor beta chain is given with its context. The antigen is unknown. This CDR3 comprises 13 residues. Germline V gene lookup returns CDR1 MDHEN and CDR2 SYDVKM. Trimming removed 7 bases from V and 3 bases from J, with 12 bases in between. Next came a second PCR, run for about 7 to 12 cycles, which used a sample-barcoded 5' primer along with a J-beta primer mix. A template-switch adaptor with 12 random nucleotides tagged each cDNA molecule. All samples gave at least 3 million CDR3-containing paired-end reads. TCRdb fed the 5' RACE reads into MiXCR, producing one record per CDR3 protein. Of fewer than 1.5 million distinct CDR3 sequences in the sample, 42% were seen once. The sample originates from a study of blood T cells in healthy people across ages. Study-level findings and limits: TCR beta diversity per million T cells fell roughly linearly with age.

The chain recombines TRBV28 with TRBJ1-2, with D perhaps matching TRBD1 (6 bases). The sequencing input was blood. The origin of this receptor is a woman aged 18 to 35 in good health. This CDR3 is CASIPDSYYGYTF. The DNA for the CDR3 is TGTGCCAGCATCCCGGACAGTTACTATGGCTACACCTTC.